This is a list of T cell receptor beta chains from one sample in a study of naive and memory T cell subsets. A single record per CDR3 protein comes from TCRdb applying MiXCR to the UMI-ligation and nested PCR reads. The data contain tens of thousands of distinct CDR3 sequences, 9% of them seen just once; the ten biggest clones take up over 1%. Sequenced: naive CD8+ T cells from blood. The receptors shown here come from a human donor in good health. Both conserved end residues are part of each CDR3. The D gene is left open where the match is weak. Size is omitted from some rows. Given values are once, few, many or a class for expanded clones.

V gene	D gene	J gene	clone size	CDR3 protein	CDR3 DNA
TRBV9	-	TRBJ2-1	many	CASSAASRDTQQFF	TGTGCCAGCAGCGCCGCCTCCAGGGACACCCAGCAGTTCTTC
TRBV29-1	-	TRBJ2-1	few	CSAHEVSYNEQFF	TGCAGCGCCCACGAGGTCAGCTACAATGAGCAGTTCTTC
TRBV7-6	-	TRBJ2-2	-	CASSKPGNTGELFF	TGTGCCAGCAGCAAACCGGGAAACACCGGGGAGCTGTTTTTT
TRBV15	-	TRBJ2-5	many	CATSVPGTGDLTQYF	TGTGCCACCAGCGTACCCGGGACTGGGGATCTAACCCAGTACTTC
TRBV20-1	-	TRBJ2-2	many	CSARTGMGHGELFF	TGCAGTGCTAGGACCGGAATGGGCCACGGGGAGCTGTTTTTT
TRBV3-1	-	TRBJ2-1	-	CASSQGLYNEQFF	TGTGCCAGCAGCCAAGGTCTCTACAATGAGCAGTTCTTC
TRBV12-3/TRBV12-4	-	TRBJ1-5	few	CASSLVPQASPTDQPQHF	TGTGCCAGCAGTTTGGTCCCACAGGCCAGCCCCACGGATCAGCCCCAGCATTTT
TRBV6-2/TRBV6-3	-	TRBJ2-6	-	CASSYSNAGSGANVLTF	TGTGCCAGCAGTTACTCGAACGCAGGCTCTGGGGCCAACGTCCTGACTTTC
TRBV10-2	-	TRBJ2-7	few	CASRGVVERSYEQYF	TGCGCCAGCAGGGGGGTTGTTGAGCGATCCTACGAGCAGTACTTC
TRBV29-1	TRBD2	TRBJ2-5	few	CSVDGGLAGIQETQYF	TGCAGCGTTGATGGGGGACTAGCGGGGATCCAAGAGACCCAGTACTTC
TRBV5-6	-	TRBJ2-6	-	CASSLFGSGANVLTF	TGTGCCAGCAGCTTGTTTGGCTCTGGGGCCAACGTCCTGACTTTC
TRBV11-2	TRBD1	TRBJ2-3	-	CASNPSWGQGTDTQYF	TGTGCCAGCAACCCCTCCTGGGGACAGGGCACAGATACGCAGTATTTT
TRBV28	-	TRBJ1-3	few	CASSLDASSGNTIYF	TGTGCCAGCAGTTTAGACGCGAGCTCTGGAAACACCATATATTTT
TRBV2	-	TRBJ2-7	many	CASSGSGGSDEQYF	TGTGCCAGCAGCGGCTCGGGCGGATCTGACGAGCAGTACTTC
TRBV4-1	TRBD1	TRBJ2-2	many	CASSLSRGTGELFF	TGCGCCAGCAGCCTCTCCAGGGGGACCGGGGAGCTGTTTTTT
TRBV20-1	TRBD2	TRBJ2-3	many	CSASAGASGSTDTQYF	TGCAGTGCATCGGCCGGGGCTAGCGGTAGCACAGATACGCAGTATTTT
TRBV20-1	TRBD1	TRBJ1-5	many	CSARDGDSANQPQHF	TGCAGTGCTAGAGATGGGGACAGTGCCAATCAGCCCCAGCATTTT
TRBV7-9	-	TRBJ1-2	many	CASSLSGNGYTF	TGTGCCAGCAGCTTATCAGGGAATGGCTACACCTTC
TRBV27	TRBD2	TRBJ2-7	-	CASKPAGTSGYEQYF	TGTGCCAGCAAGCCCGCCGGGACTAGCGGTTACGAGCAGTACTTC
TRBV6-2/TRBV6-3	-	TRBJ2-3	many	CASSYSSFLAQDTQYF	TGTGCCAGCAGTTACTCGTCTTTTCTAGCTCAAGATACGCAGTATTTT
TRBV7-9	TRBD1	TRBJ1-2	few	CASSSFLGQGWNHGYTF	TGTGCCAGCAGCTCTTTCCTGGGACAGGGCTGGAACCATGGCTACACCTTC
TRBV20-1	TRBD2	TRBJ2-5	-	CSARLLAGQETQYF	TGCAGTGCTAGACTGCTAGCGGGCCAAGAGACCCAGTACTTC
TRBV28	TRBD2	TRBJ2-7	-	CASSPAGGPGEQYF	TGTGCCAGCAGTCCGGCGGGAGGGCCCGGCGAGCAGTACTTC
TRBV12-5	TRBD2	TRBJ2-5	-	CASGSTSAETQYF	TGTGCTAGTGGTTCCACTAGCGCAGAGACCCAGTACTTC
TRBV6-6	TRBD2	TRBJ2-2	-	CASSYSPSGRVHTGELFF	TGTGCCAGCAGTTACTCGCCTAGCGGGAGGGTACACACCGGGGAGCTGTTTTTT
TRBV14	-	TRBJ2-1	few	CASSRRSTYNEQFF	TGTGCCAGCAGCCGGAGATCTACATACAATGAGCAGTTCTTC
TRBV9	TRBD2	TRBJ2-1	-	CASSVVSGRVGWDNEQFF	TGTGCCAGCAGCGTAGTTAGCGGGAGAGTGGGTTGGGACAATGAGCAGTTCTTC
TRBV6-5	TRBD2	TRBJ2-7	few	CASSYRPGLAHNEQYF	TGTGCCAGCAGTTACCGGCCGGGACTAGCTCACAACGAGCAGTACTTC
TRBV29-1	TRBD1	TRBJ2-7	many	CSVVYRGRDEQYF	TGCAGCGTTGTATACAGGGGGCGAGACGAGCAGTACTTC
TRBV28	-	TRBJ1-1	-	CASSPLRGWGLNTEAFF	TGTGCCAGCAGTCCCTTAAGGGGTTGGGGGCTGAACACTGAAGCTTTCTTT
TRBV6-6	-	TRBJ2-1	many	CASSSLQHEQFF	TGTGCCAGCAGTTCATTACAGCACGAGCAGTTCTTC
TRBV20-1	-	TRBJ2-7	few	CSARSPSLYEQYF	TGCAGTGCACGGTCCCCGTCTCTCTACGAGCAGTACTTC
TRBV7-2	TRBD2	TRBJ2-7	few	CASSLEGLADYEQYF	TGTGCCAGCAGCTTAGAAGGACTAGCGGACTACGAGCAGTACTTC
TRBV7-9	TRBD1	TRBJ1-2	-	CASSLGQGIQGGYTF	TGTGCCAGCAGCTTGGGACAGGGTATTCAGGGTGGCTACACCTTC
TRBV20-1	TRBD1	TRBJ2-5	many	CSAQRTGGVETQYF	TGCAGTGCCCAAAGGACAGGGGGCGTTGAGACCCAGTACTTC
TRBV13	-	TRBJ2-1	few	CASSVAGSDNEQFF	TGTGCCAGCAGCGTCGCCGGGTCCGACAATGAGCAGTTCTTC
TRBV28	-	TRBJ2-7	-	CASSLRQTYEQYF	TGTGCCAGCAGTTTGAGACAAACCTACGAGCAGTACTTC
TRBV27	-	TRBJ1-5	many	CASSLSTYNQPQHF	TGTGCCAGCAGTTTATCGACTTACAATCAGCCCCAGCATTTT
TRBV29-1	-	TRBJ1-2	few	CSVPDSRDYGYTF	TGCAGCGTACCGGACAGTAGGGACTATGGCTACACCTTC
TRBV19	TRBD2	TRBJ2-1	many	CASSISGGSYNEQFF	TGTGCCAGTAGTATTAGCGGGGGTTCTTACAATGAGCAGTTCTTC
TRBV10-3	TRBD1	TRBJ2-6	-	CAIAGTGGDGANVLTF	TGTGCCATCGCGGGGACAGGAGGAGATGGGGCCAACGTCCTGACTTTC
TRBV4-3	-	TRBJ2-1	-	CASSQDPGLYNEQFF	TGCGCCAGCAGCCAAGACCCGGGACTCTACAATGAGCAGTTCTTC
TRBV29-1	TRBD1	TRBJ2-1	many	CSVAGTGGRDEQFF	TGCAGCGTTGCGGGGACAGGGGGCCGGGATGAGCAGTTCTTC
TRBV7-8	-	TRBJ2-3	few	CASSLFSDDGGGATDTQYF	TGTGCCAGCAGCTTATTCTCAGACGACGGAGGGGGCGCGACAGATACGCAGTATTTT
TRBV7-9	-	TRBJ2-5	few	CASSPTVQETQYF	TGTGCCAGCAGCCCGACAGTTCAAGAGACCCAGTACTTC
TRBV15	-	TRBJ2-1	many	CATSGERSSYNEQFF	TGTGCCACCAGCGGCGAAAGAAGCTCCTACAATGAGCAGTTCTTC
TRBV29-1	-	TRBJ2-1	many	CSVEVATFISDEQFF	TGCAGCGTTGAAGTGGCGACTTTTATCTCCGATGAGCAGTTCTTC